This entry features one T cell receptor (beta chain) sequence. The clone's antigen remains unknown. One base away there is no much larger clone; base qualities are not given. The data were taken from a study of CD8 T cells in Susac syndrome (dated by TCRdb to 2018 to 2020). Looking at the study overall: Whether CD8+ T cell activation and differentiation in Susac syndrome was antigen driven was tested using repertoire sequencing. Clonality of the CD8+ T cell repertoire was compared between over ten healthy donors, 14 Susac syndrome patients and approximately 16 multiple sclerosis patients.

RNA was extracted using the RNeasy kit, and roughly 0.45 to 1 microgram was reverse transcribed with random hexamers. TCR beta CDR3 regions were amplified with the immunoSEQ multiplex PCR assay covering 54 Vbeta and 13 Jbeta segments. PCR amplification bias was corrected by using a synthetic template baseline for primer optimization and computational correction. On the study's bioinformatics: Only productive sequences were kept, with reads annotated to V, D and J genes according to IMGT and analyzed in immunoSEQ Analyzer. To calculate clonality, Shannon entropy was normalized by log2 of the number of productive unique sequences and then subtracted from one. For each patient and control, public and private clones were evaluated within the 100 most prevalent clones. Clones were defined as Susac-specific when absent from the healthy and MS cohorts, from over 950 published viral clones and from other ImmuneACCESS disease sequences. TCRdb handled the public reads itself, with Q25 trimming in fastp and clone calling in MiXCR, and kept productive beta chains. Every CDR3 protein is listed once, alongside the most common genes and DNA of its rows. The V and J calls here are based on TCRdb, not the publication. The table for this sample lists approximately 140,000 distinct CDR3 sequences; 94% of them were counted only once. The ten top clones hold approximately 0.3% of the sample.

The research as a whole found: The TCR sequencing and HLA analysis was acknowledged to have included a relatively small number of individuals.

Peripheral blood CD8+ and CD4+ T cells from healthy donors, Susac syndrome patients and multiple sclerosis patients were profiled using high-throughput TCR beta sequencing. Healthy donors were included as age- and sex-matched controls. Bulk CD8+ and CD4+ T cells were purified magnetically by negative isolation, whereas CD8+ TEMRA cells were enriched by FACS. Blood was collected in EDTA tubes and processed within 24 hours, with PBMCs isolated through density gradient centrifugation. PBMCs intended for TCR sequencing were cryopreserved in liquid nitrogen and were subsequently thawed in a 37 degrees C water bath. Purity of sorted or isolated CD4+, CD8+ and CD8+ TEMRA cells was at least 90%. The source of this sequence is a human donor in good health. What was sequenced was CD8+ T cells from PBMCs.

The DNA reads TGTGCCAGCAGCTTAAGCGGGAGGGGAGATACGCAGTATTTT. Translation gives CASSLSGRGDTQYF. Recombination connected TRBV13 to TRBJ2-3, with TRBD2 matching 10 junction bases. Taken from the germline V gene (reference sequence), the CDR1 and CDR2 loops are PRHDT and FYEKMQ. Inclusive of the bounding cysteine and phenylalanine, the CDR3 is 14 residues long. Only the CDR3 portion is preserved as DNA: 42 bases, with reading frame beginning at the first base. For this chain, trimming is 2 bases at the V end and 5 bases at the J end, and the number of junction bases without a gene match is 1.